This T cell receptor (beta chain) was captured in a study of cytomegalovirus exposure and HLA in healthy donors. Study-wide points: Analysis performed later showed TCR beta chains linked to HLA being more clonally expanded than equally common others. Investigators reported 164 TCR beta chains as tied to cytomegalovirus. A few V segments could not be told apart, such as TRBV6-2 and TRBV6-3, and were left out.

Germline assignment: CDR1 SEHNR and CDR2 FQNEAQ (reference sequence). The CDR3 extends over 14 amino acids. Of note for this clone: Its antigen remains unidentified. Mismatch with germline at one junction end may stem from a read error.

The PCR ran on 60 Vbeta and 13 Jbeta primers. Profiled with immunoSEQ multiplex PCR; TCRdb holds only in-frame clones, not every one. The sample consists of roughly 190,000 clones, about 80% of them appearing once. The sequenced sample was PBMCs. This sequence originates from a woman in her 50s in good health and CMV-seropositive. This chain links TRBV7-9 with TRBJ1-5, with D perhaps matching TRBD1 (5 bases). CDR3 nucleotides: TGTTCCAGCAGCAAAGAAGGGGACAATCAGCCCCAGCATTTT. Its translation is CSSSKEGDNQPQHF.